Below, one TCR beta chain is given with its context. Its matching antigen is unknown. These data are taken from a study of T cells in Graves' hyperthyroidism and ophthalmopathy. Amplified TCR beta CDR3 regions derived from RNA transcripts. TCR CDR3 regions were first amplified by RT-PCR with HTBI primers. TCRdb itself ran the multiplex PCR reads through MiXCR, one entry per CDR3 protein. The sample yields some 690,000 distinct CDR3 sequences, roughly a sixth seen once. Findings of the study overall: Blood also held most thyroid clonotypes expanded beyond 0.001.

This CDR3 contains 17 residues. V was cut by 4 bases and J by 7 bases, with 25 bases left in between. Germline V gene data show CDR1 as MGHRA and CDR2 as YSYEKL. The receptor was derived from a man in his fifties with Graves' hyperthyroidism. This chain connects TRBV4-1 to TRBJ2-5, with a weak D call TRBD2 (6 bases). Sequencing input: blood. The CDR3 DNA reads TGCGCCAGCAGCCCCCTTCATTCGACTAGTTTCGGCGGGACCCAGTACTTC. Protein product: CASSPLHSTSFGGTQYF.